The clone carrying this T cell receptor beta chain appeared many times. The target antigen is unknown. The data were taken from a study of spatial heterogeneity in lung cancer. Study summary: Unique TCR and UMI combinations averaged more than ten appearances each in raw reads.

The study, taken as a whole, reports: Ubiquitous expanded tumor TCRs showed up in blood more at resection than follow-up.

This CDR3 has 17 amino acids. V was clipped by 2 bases and J by 4 bases; unmatched bases: 6. The germline V gene has CDR1 MNHEY and CDR2 SMNVEV (reference sequence). Each TCR cDNA molecule bore a unique molecular identifier. TCRdb re-derived calls from the 5' RACE reads in MiXCR, one entry per CDR3 protein. The table shows some 7,500 distinct CDR3 sequences, with 7.5% to 10% occurring only once. Time point described: sample taken at primary tumor resection. The input for sequencing was PBMCs, taken at surgery. The clonotype originates from a male donor with early-stage non-small cell lung cancer. This sequence joins TRBV27 and TRBJ2-3; 13 bases agree with TRBD2. The CDR3: CASSLGRTSGSSDTQYF. For the CDR3, the DNA is TGTGCCAGCAGTTTAGGGCGGACTAGCGGGAGTTCAGATACGCAGTATTTT.